This TCR beta chain was documented in a study of cytomegalovirus exposure and HLA in healthy donors. As to this clone: What it binds is not known.

The study's findings and limits: Later analysis identified a missense DCLRE1C variant that was linked to TCR beta V- and J-gene trimming. In an earlier analysis, productive rearrangement rates for most beta V segments clustered near 87% or 30%.

The PCR contained 60 Vbeta and 13 Jbeta primers. Assay: immunoSEQ multiplex PCR; the TCRdb copy retains only in-frame clones and omits some. This repertoire shows over 150,000 clones, roughly 79% found once; its top ten account for less than 15%. V was clipped by 4 bases and J by 0 bases, with 12 bases between them. Germline-derived CDR1 and CDR2 are MDHEN and SYDVKM. This CDR3 spans 15 amino acids. Input material: PBMCs. This clonotype was obtained from a woman between 45 and 65 years old in good health and CMV-seronegative. The genes are TRBV28 and TRBJ1-1; TRBD1 is a possible D gene (6 bases). This CDR3 reads CASSYRTVMNTEAFF. CDR3 coding DNA: TGTGCCAGCAGTTACCGGACAGTCATGAACACTGAAGCTTTCTTT.